This T cell receptor beta chain derives from a study of control samples from healthy donors and cancer patients. Sequenced by immunoSEQ multiplex PCR; TCRdb stores in-frame clones only, minus some. Among roughly 100,000 clones listed, about 89% were seen once. Germline lookup yields CDR1 MNHEY and CDR2 SVGEGT. The CDR3 has 13 residues. Trimming removed 2 bases from V and 1 base from J, with 4 bases in between. The specimen sequenced was blood. The chain has TRBV6-2 or TRBV6-3 and TRBJ2-3; unclear D gene. The receptor's source is a man aged 30-40 years in good health. In nucleotides, the CDR3 is TGTGCCAGCAGTTACGACGGCACAGATACGCAGTATTTT. This gives the protein CASSYDGTDTQYF.